This section outlines one T cell receptor (beta chain) sequence together with its context. This sample was taken from a study of patients and donors after allogeneic stem cell transplantation. V shed 1 base and J 6 bases; nucleotides not matched to a gene: 4. The CDR3 covers 15 residues. The germline gives CDR1 LGHNA, CDR2 YNFKEQ. TCRdb processed the RT-PCR reads anew with MiXCR; each CDR3 protein has one entry. The sample yields about a million distinct CDR3 sequences, approximately 18% seen once. The source of this sequence is a human donor who was either an allogeneic HSCT recipient or a stem cell or donor lymphocyte infusion donor (not recorded which). It is not recorded whose cells these are; they may come from a transplant donor. The genes are TRBV4-2 and TRBJ1-3; 9 bases agree with TRBD1. Material: blood, either unsorted or a sorted T cell fraction (not recorded which). CDR3 residues: CASSQAGDRANTIYF. In nucleotides, the CDR3 is TGTGCCAGCAGCCAAGCGGGGGACAGGGCAAACACCATATATTTT.